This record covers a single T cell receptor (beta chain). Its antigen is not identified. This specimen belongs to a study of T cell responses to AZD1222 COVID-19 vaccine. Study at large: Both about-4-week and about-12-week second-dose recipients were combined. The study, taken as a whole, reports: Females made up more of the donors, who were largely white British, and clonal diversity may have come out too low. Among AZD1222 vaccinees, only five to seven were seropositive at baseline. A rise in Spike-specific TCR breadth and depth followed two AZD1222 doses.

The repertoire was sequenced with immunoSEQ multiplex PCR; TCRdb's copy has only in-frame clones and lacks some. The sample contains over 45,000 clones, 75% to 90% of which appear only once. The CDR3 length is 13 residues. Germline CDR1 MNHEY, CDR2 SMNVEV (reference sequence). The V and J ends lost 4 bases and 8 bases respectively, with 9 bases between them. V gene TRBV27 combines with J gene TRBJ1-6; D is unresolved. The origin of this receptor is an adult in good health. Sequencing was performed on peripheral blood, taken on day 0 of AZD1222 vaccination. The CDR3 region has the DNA TGTGCCAGCAGTTCACAGAACTATTCACCCCTCCACTTT. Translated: CASSSQNYSPLHF.